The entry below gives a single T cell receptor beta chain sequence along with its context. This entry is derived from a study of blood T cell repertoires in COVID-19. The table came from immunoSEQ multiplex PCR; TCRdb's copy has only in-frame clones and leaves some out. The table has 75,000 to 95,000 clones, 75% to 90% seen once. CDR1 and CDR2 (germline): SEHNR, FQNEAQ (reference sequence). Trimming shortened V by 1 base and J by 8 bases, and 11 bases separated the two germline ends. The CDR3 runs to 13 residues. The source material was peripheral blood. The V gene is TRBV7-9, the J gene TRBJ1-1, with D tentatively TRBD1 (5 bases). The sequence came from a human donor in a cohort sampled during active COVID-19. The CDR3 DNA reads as TGTGCCAGCAGCTTAGGGGGGAGGGGCGAAGCTTTCTTT. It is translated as CASSLGGRGEAFF.